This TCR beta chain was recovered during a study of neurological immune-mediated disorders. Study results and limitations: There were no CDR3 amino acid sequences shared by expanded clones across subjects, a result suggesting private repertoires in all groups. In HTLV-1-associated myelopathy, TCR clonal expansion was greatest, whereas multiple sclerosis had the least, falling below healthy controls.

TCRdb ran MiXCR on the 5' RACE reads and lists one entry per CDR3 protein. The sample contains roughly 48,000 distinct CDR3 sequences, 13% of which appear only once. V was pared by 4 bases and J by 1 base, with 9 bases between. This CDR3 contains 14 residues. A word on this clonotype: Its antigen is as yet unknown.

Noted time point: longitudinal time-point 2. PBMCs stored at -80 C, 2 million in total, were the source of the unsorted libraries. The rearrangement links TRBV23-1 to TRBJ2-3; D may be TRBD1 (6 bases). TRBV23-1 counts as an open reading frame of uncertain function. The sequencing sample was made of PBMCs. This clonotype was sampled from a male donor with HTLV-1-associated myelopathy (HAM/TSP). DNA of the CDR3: TGCGCCAGCAGTCGGCCAGGGGGCACAGATACGCAGTATTTT. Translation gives CASSRPGGTDTQYF.